The rows below give T cell receptor beta chains drawn from one sample of a study of blood T cell repertoires in COVID-19. Assay: immunoSEQ multiplex PCR; the TCRdb copy retains only in-frame clones and omits some. The table records over 400,000 clones, 75% to 90% of them present only once. Sequenced material: peripheral blood. The receptors here all came from a human donor in a cohort sampled during active COVID-19. CDR3s include the opening cysteine and the closing phenylalanine or tryptophan. Fields, in order: clone size, D gene, J gene, V gene, CDR3 DNA, CDR3 protein. A D gene is named only where the DNA matches it firmly. Expanded clones are given a class, and other clones once, few, many or no size at all.

size: NA
D: NA
J: TRBJ1-1
V: TRBV9
DNA: TGTGCCAGCAGCGTTGTTCGGAACACTGAAGCTTTCTTT
CDR3: CASSVVRNTEAFF

size: NA
D: TRBD2
J: TRBJ2-3
V: TRBV19
DNA: TGTGCCAGTAGTCTCAGACTAGCGGGTGCCGCAGATACGCAGTATTTT
CDR3: CASSLRLAGAADTQYF

size: once
D: NA
J: TRBJ1-2
V: TRBV30
DNA: TGTGCCTGGAGTGCGGGGAGGGACTATGGCTACACCTTC
CDR3: CAWSAGRDYGYTF

size: few
D: NA
J: TRBJ1-3
V: TRBV5-1
DNA: TGCGCCAGCAGACTTCTAACTGGAAACACCATATATTTT
CDR3: CASRLLTGNTIYF

size: NA
D: TRBD2
J: TRBJ2-1
V: TRBV3-1/TRBV3-2
DNA: TGTGCCAGCAGCCTCCTAGCGGGGGGGGTAGGGGAGCAGTTCTTC
CDR3: CASSLLAGGVGEQFF

size: NA
D: TRBD2
J: TRBJ2-7
V: TRBV6-5
DNA: TGTGCCAGCAGGGCACTAGCGGGGGACTACGAGCAGTACTTC
CDR3: CASRALAGDYEQYF

size: NA
D: NA
J: TRBJ1-2
V: TRBV25-1
DNA: TGTGCCAGCAGTGAATGGGGCCCCTATGGCTACACCTTC
CDR3: CASSEWGPYGYTF

size: NA
D: NA
J: TRBJ1-3
V: TRBV29-1
DNA: TGCAGCGTTGCACCAGTATCTGGAAACACCATATATTTT
CDR3: CSVAPVSGNTIYF

size: once
D: TRBD2
J: TRBJ2-7
V: TRBV5-1
DNA: TGCGCCAGCGCCCCGGGACTAGCGGCTTCCTACGAGCAGTACTTC
CDR3: CASAPGLAASYEQYF

size: NA
D: TRBD2
J: TRBJ2-3
V: TRBV5-1
DNA: TGCGCCAGCAGCCCAACTAGCGGGAGCGCAGATACGCAGTATTTT
CDR3: CASSPTSGSADTQYF

size: NA
D: NA
J: TRBJ1-1
V: TRBV19
DNA: TGTGCCAGTAGTATAGGGAGGGGAACTGAAGCTTTCTTT
CDR3: CASSIGRGTEAFF

size: NA
D: TRBD1
J: TRBJ2-7
V: TRBV30
DNA: TGTGCCTGGAGTGTACAGGGGTACGAGCAGTACTTC
CDR3: CAWSVQGYEQYF

size: NA
D: NA
J: TRBJ2-2
V: TRBV24-1
DNA: TGTGCCACCCGTAGTGCCGGGGAGCTGTTTTTT
CDR3: CATRSAGELFF

size: NA
D: TRBD1
J: TRBJ1-1
V: TRBV29-1
DNA: TGCAGCGTTGAAAGGGTCCCAGGGGGGTACACTGAAGCTTTCTTT
CDR3: CSVERVPGGYTEAFF

size: NA
D: TRBD2
J: TRBJ2-1
V: TRBV19
DNA: TGTGCCAGTAGTCTAGCTAGCGGGAGCGGCGGTGAGCAGTTCTTC
CDR3: CASSLASGSGGEQFF

size: NA
D: NA
J: TRBJ1-5
V: TRBV5-4
DNA: TGTGCCAGCAGCTTGGGGTTGCGTCAGCCCCAGCATTTT
CDR3: CASSLGLRQPQHF

size: NA
D: TRBD1
J: TRBJ1-2
V: TRBV5-1
DNA: TGCGCCAGCAGCTTGGCCCCGGGACAGGGGTCCGGCTACACCTTC
CDR3: CASSLAPGQGSGYTF

size: NA
D: NA
J: TRBJ2-3
V: TRBV5-8
DNA: TGTGCCAGCAGCTCCGGGACTTTCCTTTCGATAGATACGCAGTATTTT
CDR3: CASSSGTFLSIDTQYF

size: few
D: TRBD1
J: TRBJ1-1
V: TRBV18
DNA: TGTGCCAGCTCACCGGGACAGTTGAACACTGAAGCTTTCTTT
CDR3: CASSPGQLNTEAFF

size: NA
D: NA
J: TRBJ2-1
V: TRBV6-5
DNA: TGTGCCAGCAGTTACGAGGCTACGGCTGAGCAGTTCTTC
CDR3: CASSYEATAEQFF

size: once
D: NA
J: TRBJ2-5
V: TRBV7-7
DNA: TGTGCTAGCAGCCCACCGGCGGAAGAGACCCAGTACTTC
CDR3: CASSPPAEETQYF

size: NA
D: NA
J: TRBJ2-7
V: TRBV21-1
DNA: TGTGCCAGCAGCAAAGCGGCCGGACAGCGGGGTTCGCACGAGCAGTACTTC
CDR3: CASSKAAGQRGSHEQYF

size: NA
D: NA
J: TRBJ1-5
V: TRBV21-1
DNA: TGTGCCAGCAGCTTTCTACAGGAAATTTATAGCAATCAGCCCCAGCATTTT
CDR3: CASSFLQEIYSNQPQHF

size: NA
D: NA
J: TRBJ2-3
V: TRBV12-5
DNA: TGTGCTAGTGGTTTTAGCGAGAGCACAGATACGCAGTATTTT
CDR3: CASGFSESTDTQYF

size: NA
D: TRBD1
J: TRBJ1-4
V: TRBV3-1/TRBV3-2
DNA: TGTGCCAGCAGCCAAGATATCCCTGGGACAGGGGGTTTTAATGAAAAACTGTTTTTT
CDR3: CASSQDIPGTGGFNEKLFF